Listed below are T cell receptor beta chains from one sample, sequenced in a study of response to subunit inactivated influenza vaccine. TCRdb fed the RT-PCR reads into MiXCR, producing one record per CDR3 protein. The sample includes 500,000 to 550,000 distinct CDR3 sequences, less than 8% seen only once; the top ten take 13%. The source was PBMCs from blood, collected roughly 24 months after vaccination. These receptors were collected from a man aged 45 to 75 who received an inactivated influenza vaccine. Each CDR3 is given with its conserved first and last residue. A D gene is named only where the DNA matches it firmly.

D gene,V gene,J gene,CDR3 protein
-,TRBV18,TRBJ2-7,CASSPEQNTYEQYF
-,TRBV9,TRBJ2-7,CARTTSPFSYEQYF
TRBD1,TRBV7-9,TRBJ2-7,CASSSRTGGIGYEQYF
TRBD1,TRBV12-3/TRBV12-4,TRBJ1-2,CASSTGTGNFHGYTF
TRBD1,TRBV24-1,TRBJ2-5,CATSDGRQGETQYF
-,TRBV5-1,TRBJ1-4,CASSFQKNEKLFF
TRBD2,TRBV2,TRBJ2-2,CASSPLSGGTNTGELFF
TRBD1,TRBV6-1,TRBJ2-7,CASSPLGQGGIGQYF
-,TRBV5-5,TRBJ1-4,CASSLGIPTNEKLFF
-,TRBV6-2/TRBV6-3,TRBJ1-4,CASKRGDEKLFF
-,TRBV19,TRBJ2-1,CASSPGAGDYNEQFF
TRBD1,TRBV28,TRBJ1-2,CASRGTELYGYTF
-,TRBV6-2/TRBV6-3,TRBJ2-1,CASSFQGRFHEQFF
-,TRBV2,TRBJ1-5,CASSEAWTSSNQPQHF
TRBD2,TRBV12-3/TRBV12-4,TRBJ2-3,CASSHASGGAWFDTQYF
TRBD2,TRBV10-3,TRBJ2-1,CAISQAGVGEQFF
TRBD2,TRBV5-1,TRBJ2-3,CASSPGGGQGGTQYF
-,TRBV6-5,TRBJ1-1,CASSYSEYRDTEAFF
TRBD1,TRBV20-1,TRBJ1-5,CSAMIGTGFNQPQHF
-,TRBV11-2,TRBJ2-1,CASSSPTNFGAYNEQFF
-,TRBV18,TRBJ2-3,CASSPGDTQYF
-,TRBV9,TRBJ2-3,CASSVVGVADTQYF
-,TRBV24-1,TRBJ2-1,CATSDGGPYNEQFF
-,TRBV7-9,TRBJ2-1,CASSFSVSYNEQFF
TRBD2,TRBV5-8,TRBJ2-7,CASSSILAGPSYEQYF
TRBD2,TRBV20-1,TRBJ2-1,CSADRLAGGYEQFF
-,TRBV5-1,TRBJ1-1,CASSLQGPNTEAFF
-,TRBV10-3,TRBJ1-5,CATSHREMGQPQHF
-,TRBV11-2,TRBJ2-1,CASSLSRGSNEQFF
-,TRBV12-3/TRBV12-4,TRBJ2-5,CASSGRVAGTQYF
-,TRBV30,TRBJ2-5,CAWSVGVGETQYF
-,TRBV12-3/TRBV12-4,TRBJ1-2,CASSESNRRNYGYTF
TRBD1,TRBV7-2,TRBJ2-2,CASSLDREVGELFF
-,TRBV4-1,TRBJ1-1,CASSHYRGLGSEAFF
TRBD2,TRBV10-3,TRBJ2-7,CATINRGGGSYEQYF
-,TRBV20-1,TRBJ1-5,CSARWEGDQPQHF
TRBD2,TRBV12-3/TRBV12-4,TRBJ2-2,CATQSGGLLGGVGELFF
-,TRBV6-5,TRBJ2-1,CASSYGPGGFNEQFF
-,TRBV28,TRBJ2-3,CASSFGTKLTDTQYF
TRBD2,TRBV7-2,TRBJ2-1,CASSPLGRGGRNEQFF
TRBD1,TRBV6-2/TRBV6-3,TRBJ2-5,CASSSSGQGSETQYF
TRBD1,TRBV27,TRBJ1-2,CASSWLGTGRGYGYTF
TRBD2,TRBV20-1,TRBJ2-3,CSANDPSGRRTDTQYF
TRBD2,TRBV5-1,TRBJ2-7,CASSMPRLAGFFTEQYF
-,TRBV20-1,TRBJ1-6,CSARGGRSSSYNSPLHF
-,TRBV18,TRBJ1-2,CASSSPGSGYTF
-,TRBV10-3,TRBJ2-3,CAISESREGPAHTQYF
-,TRBV7-8,TRBJ2-3,CASSPLGPGGGIPDTQYF
TRBD1,TRBV20-1,TRBJ2-2,CSARVTQGATGELFF
-,TRBV20-1,TRBJ2-1,CSASFAVEDNEQFF
-,TRBV6-2/TRBV6-3,TRBJ2-1,CASSYNGDETLNEQFF
-,TRBV11-2,TRBJ2-1,CASSHARGFSSYNEQFF
-,TRBV5-5,TRBJ1-1,CASSEAVGAVNTEAFF
TRBD2,TRBV3-1,TRBJ2-1,CASKKDYRTSGSVGRNEQFF
-,TRBV28,TRBJ2-3,CASSLGLYGDTQYF
-,TRBV20-1,TRBJ2-1,CSARVLSYNEQFF
-,TRBV5-1,TRBJ2-3,CASSLARLDTDTQYF
-,TRBV3-1,TRBJ2-3,CASSQGLDTQYF
TRBD2,TRBV12-3/TRBV12-4,TRBJ2-1,CASSAQRVAGVNEQFF